This record covers a single TCR beta chain. The antigen remains undetermined. Germline loops: CDR1 LNHDA, CDR2 SQIVND (reference sequence). The CDR3 has 16 residues. V was shortened by 5 bases and J by 3 bases, with 19 bases between the two germline ends. These data are taken from a study of cytomegalovirus exposure and HLA in healthy donors. Study-wide points: 16,951 TCR beta sequences were associated with HLA alleles at 0.05 false discovery rate in a later analysis. Association of a missense DCLRE1C variant with TCR beta V- and J-gene trimming was reported in a later analysis.

Primers for the PCR totalled 60 Vbeta and 13 Jbeta. Only in-frame clones appear in the TCRdb table, and some are missing; sequencing was by immunoSEQ multiplex PCR. The profile covers under 200,000 clones, with approximately 62% appearing a single time and less than 1.5% taken by the ten largest. This sequence was found in a man aged 50-60 years in good health and CMV-seronegative. The sample taken for sequencing was PBMCs. The V call is TRBV19, the J call TRBJ1-1, with D unclear. The CDR3 bases are TGTGCCAGTAGTTCCCGGGAGCGGCTAGCCTACACTGAAGCTTTCTTT. Translated, it gives CASSSRERLAYTEAFF.